This T cell receptor (beta chain) stems from a study of cytomegalovirus exposure and HLA in healthy donors (dated by TCRdb to about 2017). With regard to the full study: According to an earlier analysis of 587 of the donors, roughly 180 million T cells yielded 117 million unique TCR beta sequences and about 300 Gb of sequence data. A few DR-DQ haplotypes were handled as single units for association and clustering because linkage in the cohort was strong. Both class I and class II loci were covered by HLA typing, at four-digit resolution. The genetic ancestry cluster associated with self-reported Caucasian donors included 70% to 85% of the 300 to 400 genotyped donors. Donor age, sex, ethnicity and CMV serostatus were compiled alongside the repertoire data. The later analysis used no new phenotypic data to find candidate immune exposures, relying instead on TCR beta sequences and their occurrence across donors. High-throughput TCR immunosequencing, statistical association of individual TCRs with disease status, and machine learning were combined to predict cytomegalovirus infection status. The T cell repertoires of several hundred subjects were profiled by immunosequencing and related to cytomegalovirus serostatus. In a later analysis, previously published TCR beta repertoires from about 670 donors were re-analyzed and high-resolution HLA genotyping was added so that TCR occurrence patterns could be studied. All discovery cohort repertoires had been generated using a single sequencing platform. The number of typed donors differed by locus: roughly 629-640 for A, B, C, DRB1 and DQB1; 522 for DQA1; around 610 for DPA1; and 450 to 480 for DPB1. Besides the first cohort of about 730 subjects, a separate validation cohort made up of 90 to 150 different subjects was used. In a later genetic analysis, genome-wide SNP genotypes for about 55% of the roughly 670 donors were used, and that subset was treated as a discovery cohort. Among over 350 genotyped donors of the cohort, an average of approximately 240,000 unique TCR beta nucleotide sequences were sequenced per donor, 15% to 20% of them non-productive. The study was designed to test whether signatures of past pathogen exposure could be identified by cataloging public T cell receptors. In an earlier analysis of 550 to 700 of the donors, high-throughput TCR beta sequencing was used to judge whether each TCR beta V gene segment behaved as functional or pseudogenic. About 300 gigabases of sequencing data and roughly 81 million unique TCR sequences made up an early release that covered several hundred HLA-typed donors. General study outcomes and caveats: A later analysis found that HLA-associated TCR beta chains were more clonally expanded and had lower generation probabilities than equally common non-associated chains. A cluster of highly shared sequence variants was judged likely to be a technical artifact of the sequencing pipeline. The only immune exposure information available for the cohort was CMV serostatus. The cohort was sequenced for TCR beta chains only, and without alpha or paired-chain data the features that could be detected were limited. Because HLA typing was unavailable for some donors at each locus, only the typed subset was used in association tests. An earlier analysis of approximately 590 of the donors showed that most TCR beta V segments appeared in productive rearrangements either about 87% or about 30% of the time, which broadly matched IMGT annotations. Several of the top co-occurrence clusters appeared to be linked to parvovirus B19, influenza, CMV and Epstein-Barr virus, according to a later analysis. Most TCR sequences were seen in very few donors, while some public TCRs were found in many individuals. Roughly uniform sequencing depth across donors was assumed in presence/absence analyses, although this assumption may not hold. Correlated functional status among segregating V segments might be attributable to linkage disequilibrium, but an unknown experimental factor could not be ruled out. It was suggested by the authors that the approach could potentially be generalized to other disease states and immunological phenotypes. A further reported finding was that TCR beta sequences accurately predicted the HLA-A and HLA-B alleles for most subjects in the first cohort. In vitro tests confirmed that three of the cytomegalovirus-associated TCR beta chains recognize cytomegalovirus antigens. About 17 rarely observed V segments, including chromosome 9 orphons, were excluded from the earlier analysis of approximately 500 of the donors because counts were too low. According to a later analysis, most CMV-associated TCR beta chains appeared to be HLA-restricted, and the HLA associations seemed to be driven largely by CMV exposure. A later analysis associated about 17,000 TCR beta sequences with specific HLA alleles at a false discovery rate of 0.05. Assigning TCR associations to individual alleles was difficult when HLA alleles, especially DR and DQ, strongly co-occurred. Cytomegalovirus status was reported to be diagnosed by the classifier with high specificity and sensitivity in both the original and validation cohorts. In a later genetic analysis, fewer N-insertions in productive TCRs were reported among donors in an Asian-associated ancestry cluster than the roughly 640-donor mean. A later genetic analysis associated a missense DCLRE1C variant with V-gene and J-gene trimming of TCR beta chains, and an independent cohort replicated the association. Some IMGT-functional V segments, including TRBV6-2 and TRBV6-3, could not be told apart with the 87-base-pair reads, so those segments were excluded. In a later analysis, the rate of TCR association differed among HLA loci, with DRB1 alleles having the most associated TCRs and HLA-C alleles having the fewest. The study gave a list of 150 to 200 TCR beta chains associated with cytomegalovirus.

Receptor libraries were prepared by the immunoSEQ multiplex PCR assay. For the multiplex PCR, a mixture combining 60 forward primers for TCR Vbeta segments and 13 reverse primers for TCR Jbeta segments was used. Amplification of the CDR3 region of rearranged TCR beta genes was performed with a multiplex PCR assay on genomic DNA. On the Illumina HiSeq System, the amplified TCR beta libraries were sequenced as 87-base-pair reads. As for the authors' bioinformatics: A later analysis tallied roughly 80 million unique TCR beta chains across the 600 to 700 repertoires, and about 12 million of those chains were shared by two or more donors. A nearest-neighbor algorithm error-corrected the raw reads and collapsed the reads into unique sequences, merging closely related sequences to remove PCR and sequencing errors. To assign V, D and J gene segments, CDR3 sequences were aligned to IMGT reference sequences. For a sequence to be retained, at least a six-nucleotide match to both a V gene segment and a J gene segment was required. Rearrangements were called productive when the CDR3 lacked stop codons and stayed in frame with V and J; all others were non-productive. CDR3 was defined by IMGT convention, running from the second conserved V-encoded cysteine to the conserved J-encoded phenylalanine. Sequences without an unambiguous match to a single V gene segment were excluded from the earlier analysis of about 630 of the donors. In an earlier analysis of a few hundred of the donors, V segments were called functional above 56.7% productive rearrangements and were called segregating when the between-donor standard deviation exceeded 5%. To diagnose cytomegalovirus status from the catalog of TCR beta chain sequences, a statistical classification framework was built. In a later analysis, TCR nucleotide sequences were compared against IMGT/GENE-DB human TR gene sequences so that V and J genes could be assigned. In a later analysis, CDR3 sequences and most-parsimonious VDJ recombination scenarios were assigned using the TCRdist pipeline. In a later analysis, each TCR beta chain was defined by its CDR3 amino acid sequence together with its V-gene family, and reads lacking a unique V-gene family were excluded. A later analysis removed 592 highly shared, low-generation-probability nucleotide sequences to deal with suspected cross-contamination and a sequencing artifact. For each public chain, a later analysis derived a clonal expansion index from normalized ranks of inferred template counts within each repertoire. Generation probabilities in a later analysis came from a VDJ recombination model fitted to out-of-frame rearrangements, and those results were checked against IGoR. A later analysis scored TCR-TCR, TCR-HLA and TCR-CMV co-occurrence with hypergeometric tests, applying a repertoire-size bias correction to TCR pairs. In a later analysis, false discovery rates were estimated by permuting HLA or CMV assignments 20 times. In a later analysis, co-occurring TCRs were grouped using DBSCAN, and TCRdist sequence similarity was added for clustering within HLA-allele-positive subsets. For co-occurrence clustering, repertoires with fewer than 30,000 or more than 120,000 public chains were excluded, along with 4 to 6 repertoires with anomalous nucleotide sharing. TCRdb holds this immuneACCESS table with in-frame rearrangements only. Some clones are missing; in checked studies, unresolved V genes explain under half, and the rest has no known cause. V, J and clone size are those of that table, while D and trimming were read from the DNA. The sample data list about 110,000 clones, and around 73% of these were observed just once. The ten largest clones take up roughly 1.2% of the sample.

In the case of this clone: Its antigen remains unidentified. No base quality values were provided; no much bigger clone lies one nucleotide off.

The V end loses 6 bases and the J end loses 0 bases, and a stretch of 13 bases separates them. Looking up the germline V gene yields CDR1 MDHEN and CDR2 SYDVKM. Reading from cysteine to phenylalanine, the CDR3 counts 15 amino acids. The sequence is cut down to CDR3 DNA, 45 bases in frame from base 1. In total, over 600 healthy bone marrow donors made up the cohort. At the time of sampling, every cohort member was nominally healthy, though immune exposures that went unrecorded were likely present. The donor tested CMV seronegative, placing the donor among the approximately 360 seronegative members of the cohort. Every donor gave a peripheral blood sample, and the peripheral blood mononuclear cells from that sample were used for TCR beta sequencing. Genomic DNA extraction from the blood cell samples was performed with the Qiagen DNeasy Blood Extraction Kit.

This TCR came from a young man in good health and CMV-seronegative. Recombination connected TRBV28 to TRBJ2-3; TRBD1 is a possible D gene, resting on 6 matching bases. Sequenced: PBMCs. The CDR3 reads as follows: CASSPDSLSTDTQYF. The DNA reads as follows: TGTGCCAGCAGCCCGGACAGCCTTAGCACAGATACGCAGTATTTT.